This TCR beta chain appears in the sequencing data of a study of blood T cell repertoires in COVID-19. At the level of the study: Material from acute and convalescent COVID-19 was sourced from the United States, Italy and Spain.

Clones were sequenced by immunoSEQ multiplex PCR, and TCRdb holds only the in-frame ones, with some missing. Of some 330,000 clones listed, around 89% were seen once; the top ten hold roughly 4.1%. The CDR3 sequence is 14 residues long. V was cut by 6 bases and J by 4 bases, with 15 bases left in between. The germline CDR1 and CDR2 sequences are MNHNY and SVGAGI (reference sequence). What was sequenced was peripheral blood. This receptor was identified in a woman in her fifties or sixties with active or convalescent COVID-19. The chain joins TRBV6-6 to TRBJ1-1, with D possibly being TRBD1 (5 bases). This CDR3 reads CASSLDNLGTEAFF. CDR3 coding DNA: TGTGCCAGCAGCTTGGACAACCTCGGCACTGAAGCTTTCTTT.